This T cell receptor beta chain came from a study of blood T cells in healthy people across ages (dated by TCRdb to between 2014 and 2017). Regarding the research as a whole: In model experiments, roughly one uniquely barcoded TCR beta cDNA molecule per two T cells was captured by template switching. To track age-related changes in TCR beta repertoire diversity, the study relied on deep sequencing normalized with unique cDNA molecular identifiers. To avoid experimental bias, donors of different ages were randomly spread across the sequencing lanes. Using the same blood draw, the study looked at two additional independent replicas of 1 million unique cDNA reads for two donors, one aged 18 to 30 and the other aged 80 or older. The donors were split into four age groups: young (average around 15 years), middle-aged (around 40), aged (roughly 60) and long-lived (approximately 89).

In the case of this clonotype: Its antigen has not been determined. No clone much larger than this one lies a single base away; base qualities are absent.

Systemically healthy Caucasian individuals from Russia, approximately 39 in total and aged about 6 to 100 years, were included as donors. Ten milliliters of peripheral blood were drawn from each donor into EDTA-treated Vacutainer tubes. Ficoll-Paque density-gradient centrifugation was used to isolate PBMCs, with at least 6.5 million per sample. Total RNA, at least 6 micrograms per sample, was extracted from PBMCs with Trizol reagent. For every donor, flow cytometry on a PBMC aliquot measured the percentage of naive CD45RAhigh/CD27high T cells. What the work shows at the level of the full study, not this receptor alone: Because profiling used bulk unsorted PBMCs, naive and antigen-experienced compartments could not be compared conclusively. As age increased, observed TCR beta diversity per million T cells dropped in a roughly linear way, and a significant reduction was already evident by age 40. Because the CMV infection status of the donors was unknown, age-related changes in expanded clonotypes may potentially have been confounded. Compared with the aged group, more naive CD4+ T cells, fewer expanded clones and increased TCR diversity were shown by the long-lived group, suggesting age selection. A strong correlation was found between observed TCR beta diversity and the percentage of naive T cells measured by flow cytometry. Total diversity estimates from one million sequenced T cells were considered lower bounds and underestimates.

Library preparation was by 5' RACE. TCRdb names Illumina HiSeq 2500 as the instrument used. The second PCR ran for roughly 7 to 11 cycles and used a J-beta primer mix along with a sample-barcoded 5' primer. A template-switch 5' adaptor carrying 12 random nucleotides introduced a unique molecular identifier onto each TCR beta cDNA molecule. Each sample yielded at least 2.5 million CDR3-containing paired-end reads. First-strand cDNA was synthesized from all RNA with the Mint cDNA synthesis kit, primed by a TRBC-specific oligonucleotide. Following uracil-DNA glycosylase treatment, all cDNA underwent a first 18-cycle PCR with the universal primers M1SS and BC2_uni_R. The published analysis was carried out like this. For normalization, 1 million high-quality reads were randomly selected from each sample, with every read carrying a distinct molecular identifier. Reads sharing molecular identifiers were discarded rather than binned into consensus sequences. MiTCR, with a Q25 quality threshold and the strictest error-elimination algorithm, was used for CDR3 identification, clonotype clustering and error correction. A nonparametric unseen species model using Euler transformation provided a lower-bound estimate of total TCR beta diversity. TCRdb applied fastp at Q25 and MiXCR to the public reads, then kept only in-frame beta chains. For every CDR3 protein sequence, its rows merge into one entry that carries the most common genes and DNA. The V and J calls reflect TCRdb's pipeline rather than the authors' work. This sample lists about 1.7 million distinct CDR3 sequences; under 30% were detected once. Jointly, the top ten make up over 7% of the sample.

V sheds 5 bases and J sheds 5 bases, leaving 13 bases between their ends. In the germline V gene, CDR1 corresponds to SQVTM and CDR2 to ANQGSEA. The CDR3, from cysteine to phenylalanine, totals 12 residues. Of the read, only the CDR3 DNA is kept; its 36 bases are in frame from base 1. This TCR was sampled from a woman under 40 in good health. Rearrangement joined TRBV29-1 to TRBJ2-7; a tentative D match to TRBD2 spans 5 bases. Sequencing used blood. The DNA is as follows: TGCAGCGTTCAACCGGGGTTCGACGAGCAGTACTTC. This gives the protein CSVQPGFDEQYF.